This record concerns one T cell receptor beta chain sequence. Trimming took off 5 bases at V and 7 bases at J, with 8 bases between the two ends. CDR1 and CDR2 (germline): SNHLY, FYNNEI. The CDR3 contains 11 residues. This record comes from a study of shared clonotypes between healthy human individuals. Profiling relied on immunoSEQ multiplex PCR, and the TCRdb table lists in-frame clones only, not all of them. The sample holds under 300,000 clones, approximately 65% seen once. This TCR was sampled from a man aged 25-40 years in good health. The sequenced material came from memory CD4+ T cells sorted from blood. Subset here: CD45RA-negative fraction. The J gene is TRBJ1-1, the V gene TRBV2; D call uncertain. CDR3 DNA sequence: TGTGCCAGCAGTTATGAGGATGAAGCTTTCTTT. It is translated as CASSYEDEAFF. Combining the CDR3 with reference TRBV2 and TRBJ1-1 gives the whole variable domain EPEVTQTPSHQVTQMGQEVILRCVPISNHLYFYWYRQILGQKVEFLVSFYNNEISEKSEIFDDQFSVERPDGSNFTLKIRSTKLEDSAMYFCASSYEDEAFFGQGTRLTVV.